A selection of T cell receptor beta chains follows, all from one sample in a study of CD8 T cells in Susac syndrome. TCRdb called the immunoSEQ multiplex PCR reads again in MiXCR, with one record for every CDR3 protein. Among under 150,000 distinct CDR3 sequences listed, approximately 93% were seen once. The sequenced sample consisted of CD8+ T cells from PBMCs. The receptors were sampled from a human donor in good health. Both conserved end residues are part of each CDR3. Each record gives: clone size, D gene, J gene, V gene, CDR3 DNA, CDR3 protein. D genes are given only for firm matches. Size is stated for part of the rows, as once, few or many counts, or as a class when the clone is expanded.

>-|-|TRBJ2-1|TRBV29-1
TGCAGCGTTTGGGCGGGGGCCAATGAGCAGTTCTTC
CSVWAGANEQFF
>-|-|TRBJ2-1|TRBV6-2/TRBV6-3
TGTGCCAGCAAAGGACTCGACACCTACAATGAGCAGTTCTTC
CASKGLDTYNEQFF
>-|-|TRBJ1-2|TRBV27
TGTGCCAGCAGTCAGGACGGAACCTATGGCTACACCTTC
CASSQDGTYGYTF
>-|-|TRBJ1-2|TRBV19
TGTGCCAGTTTCCGAGCGGACGCCGGCTACACCTTC
CASFRADAGYTF
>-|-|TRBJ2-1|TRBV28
TGTGCCAGCAGCTGGGGCGGGTCCAACAATGAGCAGTTCTTC
CASSWGGSNNEQFF
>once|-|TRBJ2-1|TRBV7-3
TGTGCCAGCAGCCCTGTAAAGACTCTCGCCTACAATGAGCAGTTCTTC
CASSPVKTLAYNEQFF
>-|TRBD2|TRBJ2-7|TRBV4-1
TGCGCCAGCAGCCAAGCCCCACTAGCGTACTACGAGCAGTACTTC
CASSQAPLAYYEQYF
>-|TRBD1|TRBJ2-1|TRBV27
TGTGCCAGCAGTTCCCGGGGGACAGGGACTGAGCAGTTCTTC
CASSSRGTGTEQFF
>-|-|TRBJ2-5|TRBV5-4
TGTGCGTCTGGGGAGAGGGTGGAGACCCAGTACTTC
CASGERVETQYF
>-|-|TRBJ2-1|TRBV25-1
TGTGCCAGCACTAGGGTCAATGAGCAGTTCTTC
CASTRVNEQFF
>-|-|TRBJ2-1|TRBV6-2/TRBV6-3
TGTGCCAGCAGGGCCGCACTCCAGGACGCTTACAATGAGCAGTTCTTC
CASRAALQDAYNEQFF
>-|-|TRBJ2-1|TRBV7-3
TGTGCCAGCAGCTTAACCGGGACCGAAGGGAATGAGCAGTTCTTC
CASSLTGTEGNEQFF
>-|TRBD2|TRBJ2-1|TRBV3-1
TGTGCCAGCAGCCAAGTAGTAGCGGGATCCTACAATGAGCAGTTCTTC
CASSQVVAGSYNEQFF
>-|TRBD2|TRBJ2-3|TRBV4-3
TGCGCCAGCAGCCAAGATACTAGCGGGAGGCCAAGCACAGATACGCAGTATTTT
CASSQDTSGRPSTDTQYF
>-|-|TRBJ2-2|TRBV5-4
TGTGCCAGTGGTAGCGGAAACACCGGGGAGCTGTTTTTT
CASGSGNTGELFF
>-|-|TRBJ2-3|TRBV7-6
TGTGCCAGCAGCCCCCGACTAGAGGGGCGGCCAGATACGCAGTATTTT
CASSPRLEGRPDTQYF
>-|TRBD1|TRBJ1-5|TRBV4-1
TGCGCCAGCAGCCAAGAAACAGGGGCGTTAGTTCAGCCCCAGCATTTT
CASSQETGALVQPQHF
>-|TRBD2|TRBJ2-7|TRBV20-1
TGCAGTGCTAGATTGGGACTAGCGGGAGAGGGGCAGTACTTC
CSARLGLAGEGQYF
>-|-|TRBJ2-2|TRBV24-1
TGTGCCACCAGTGATATTTACACCGGGGAGCTGTTTTTT
CATSDIYTGELFF
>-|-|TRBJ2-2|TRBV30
TGTGCCTGGCGTAAAGGGTGGAACACCGGGGAGCTGCTTTTT
CAWRKGWNTGELLF
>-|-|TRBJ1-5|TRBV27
TGTGTCAGCAGTTTAAAGATAGGACAGCCCCAGCATTTT
CVSSLKIGQPQHF
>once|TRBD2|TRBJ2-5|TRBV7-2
TGTGCCAGCAGCTTAGGACTAGCGGGAGAGGGGGAGACCCAGTACTTC
CASSLGLAGEGETQYF
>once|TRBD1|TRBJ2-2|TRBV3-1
TGTGCCAGCAGCTCGCCGACAGGGAGAAACACCGGGGAGCTGTTTTTT
CASSSPTGRNTGELFF
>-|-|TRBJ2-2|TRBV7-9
TGTGCCAGCAGCTCGGCCTTAGCGACAATCTTCACCGGGGAGCTGTTTTTT
CASSSALATIFTGELFF
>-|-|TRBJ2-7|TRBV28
TGTGCCAGCAGCCCAAGTCCCTCCAATTCCTACGAGCAGTACTTC
CASSPSPSNSYEQYF
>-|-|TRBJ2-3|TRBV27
TGTGCCAGCAGCGGCCAACAGAGTACGCAGTATTTT
CASSGQQSTQYF
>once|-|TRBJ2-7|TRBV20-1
TGCAGTGCTAGAGAAGCTAGCGTCTACGAGCAGTACTTC
CSAREASVYEQYF
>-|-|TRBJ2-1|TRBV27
TGTGCCAGCAGCCCCCGGACTCTTATTGAGCAGTTCTTC
CASSPRTLIEQFF
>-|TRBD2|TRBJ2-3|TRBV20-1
TGCAGTGCTAGATCCGGACTAGCGGGAACTCGAGGGGGATCAGATACGCAGTATTTT
CSARSGLAGTRGGSDTQYF
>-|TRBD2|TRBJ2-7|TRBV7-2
TGTGCCAGCAGCTGGGGACTACCTTACGAGCAGTACTTC
CASSWGLPYEQYF
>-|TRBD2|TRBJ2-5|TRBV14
TGTGCCAGCAGCCGCCCGGGACTAGCGGGAACAGCCCTTGAAGAGACCCAGTACTTC
CASSRPGLAGTALEETQYF
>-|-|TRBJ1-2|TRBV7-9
TGTGCCAGCAGCTTATGGTCGGCGGCGAACTATGGCTACACCTTC
CASSLWSAANYGYTF
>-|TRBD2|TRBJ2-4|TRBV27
TGTGCCAGCAGCCCTATTCTCGGGCGGGAGTTAGACATTCAGTACTTC
CASSPILGRELDIQYF
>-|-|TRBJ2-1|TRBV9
TGTGCCAGCAGCGTAGTCCCCCATGATCAATCCTACAATGAGCAGTTCTTC
CASSVVPHDQSYNEQFF
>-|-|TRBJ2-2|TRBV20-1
TGCAGTGCTCAGCCCGGGAACACCGGGGAGCTGTTTTTT
CSAQPGNTGELFF
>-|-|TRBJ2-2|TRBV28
TGTGCCAGCAGTCTGCGGTGGAACACCGGGGAGCTGTTTTTT
CASSLRWNTGELFF
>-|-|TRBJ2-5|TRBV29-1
TGCAGCGTTGAAAGGCTAGCGCCTGAAGAGACCCAGTACTTC
CSVERLAPEETQYF
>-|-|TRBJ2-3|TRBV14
TGTGCCAGCAGCCACGCTCTTTTCAATACGCAGTATTTT
CASSHALFNTQYF
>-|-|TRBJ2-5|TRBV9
TGTGCCAGCAGCTCCCGACTAAGCCAAGAGACCCAGTACTTC
CASSSRLSQETQYF
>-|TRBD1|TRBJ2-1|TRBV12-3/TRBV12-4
TGTGCCAGCAGCCCCTGGGGGACAGGGTACAATGAGCAGTTCTTC
CASSPWGTGYNEQFF
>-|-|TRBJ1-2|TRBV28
TGTGCCAGCAGTTATTGGACAGCGAACTATGGCTACACCTTC
CASSYWTANYGYTF
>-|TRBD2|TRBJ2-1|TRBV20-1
TGCAGTGCTAAGAGCGGGATCATTCTCGGTGAGCAGTTCTTC
CSAKSGIILGEQFF
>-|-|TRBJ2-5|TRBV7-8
TGTGCCAGCAGCCCCATAACAGGGCTTAAAGAGACCCAGTACTTC
CASSPITGLKETQYF
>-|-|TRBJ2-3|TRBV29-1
TGCAGCATTACTTCAGATACGCAGTATTTT
CSITSDTQYF
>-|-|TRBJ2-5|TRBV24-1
TGTGCCACCAGTGATTTGAAGGCAGGGAGGATGGAGACCCAGTACTTC
CATSDLKAGRMETQYF
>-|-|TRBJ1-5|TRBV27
TGTGCCAGCAGTTTACACACCTACAATCAGCCCCAGCATTTT
CASSLHTYNQPQHF
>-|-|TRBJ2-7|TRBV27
TGTGCCAGCAGTTTTGAGGGCTCCTACGAGCAGTACTTC
CASSFEGSYEQYF
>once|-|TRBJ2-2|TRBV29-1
TGCAGCGTGTACTACGGGGAGCTGTTTTTT
CSVYYGELFF
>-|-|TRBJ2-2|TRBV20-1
TGCAGTGTCCTAGCAGACACCGGGGAGCTGTTTTTT
CSVLADTGELFF